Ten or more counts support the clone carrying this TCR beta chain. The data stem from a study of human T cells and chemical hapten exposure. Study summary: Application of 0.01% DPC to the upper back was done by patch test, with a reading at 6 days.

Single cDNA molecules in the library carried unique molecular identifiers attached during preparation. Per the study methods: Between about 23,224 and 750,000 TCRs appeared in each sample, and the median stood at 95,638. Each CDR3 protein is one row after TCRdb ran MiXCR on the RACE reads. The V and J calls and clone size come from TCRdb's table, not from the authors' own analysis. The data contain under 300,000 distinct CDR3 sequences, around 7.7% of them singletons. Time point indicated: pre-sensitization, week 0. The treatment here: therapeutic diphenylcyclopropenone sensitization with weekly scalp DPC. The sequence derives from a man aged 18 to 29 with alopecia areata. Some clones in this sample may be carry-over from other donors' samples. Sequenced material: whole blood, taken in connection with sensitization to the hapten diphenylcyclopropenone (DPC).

The CDR3 nucleotides read TGTGCCAGCAGCCGGACAGTTGAAGCTTTCTTT. Translated, it gives CASSRTVEAFF. V gene TRBV7-9 combines with J gene TRBJ1-1, with D perhaps matching TRBD1 (6 bases). V lost 5 bases and J lost 7, with 8 bases in between. CDR3 size: 11 residues. Looked up from germline, CDR1 is SEHNR and CDR2 is FQNEAQ (reference sequence).